The 24 T cell receptor beta chains reported below all come from one sample, sequenced in a study of cytomegalovirus exposure and HLA in healthy donors. The PCR employed 60 Vbeta primers together with 13 Jbeta primers. Using immunoSEQ multiplex PCR, the repertoire was profiled, and TCRdb retains in-frame clones only, with some absent. The sample records over 150,000 clones, over 65% being singletons. Sequencing was performed on PBMCs. Source of these receptors: a woman in her thirties or forties in good health and CMV-seropositive.

The chain joins TRBV28 to TRBJ1-4; TRBD1 is a possible D gene (6 bases). Trimming left V 5 bases short and J 4 bases short, with 14 bases between. This CDR3 has 15 residues. Germline values: CDR1 MDHEN, CDR2 SYDVKM. The CDR3 DNA reads TGTGCCAGCAGTGCGAGCGGGGGCTATAATGAAAAACTGTTTTTT. This gives the protein CASSASGGYNEKLFF. The complete variable domain, with remaining parts taken from reference TRBV28 and TRBJ1-4, reads DVKVTQSSRYLVKRTGEKVFLECVQDMDHENMFWYRQDPGLGLRLIYFSYDVKMKEKGDIPEGYSVSREKKERFSLILESASTNQTSMYLCASSASGGYNEKLFFGSGTQLSVL.

V usage is TRBV6-5 and J usage is TRBJ2-5, with TRBD2 identical over 8 bases. The J segment lost 3 bases and the V segment lost 6 bases, leaving 9 bases of the junction unmatched. The CDR3 length is 15 residues. Germline CDR1 is MNHEY and CDR2 is SVGAGI. Here the CDR3 reads CASRGLAGWEETQYF. The DNA of the CDR3 is TGTGCCAGCAGAGGATTAGCGGGATGGGAAGAGACCCAGTACTTC.

The V gene is TRBV7-9, the J gene TRBJ1-5; D uncertain. The CDR3 is 12 amino acids. Trimming shortened V by 2 bases and J by 7 bases, and 6 bases separated the two germline ends. Germline values: CDR1 SEHNR, CDR2 FQNEAQ (reference sequence). CDR3 residues: CASSLRGQPQHF. DNA for the CDR3: TGTGCCAGCAGCTTACGAGGACAGCCCCAGCATTTT.

This clone was seen more than once but under ten times. The chain uses TRBV25-1 and TRBJ2-7; 8 bases map to TRBD2. V shed 5 bases, J shed 5 bases, and the junction held 11 bases outside the gene matches. Germline V CDR1 and CDR2: MGHDK, SYGVNS. The CDR3 contains 15 residues. The DNA for the CDR3 is TGTGCCAGCAGTCCCCTAGCGGGTTGGGGGAACGAGCAGTACTTC. Residues: CASSPLAGWGNEQYF.

The rearrangement uses TRBV6-5 and TRBJ1-1; 7 nucleotides match TRBD1. There are 13 residues in the CDR3. V lost 8 bases to trimming and J lost 4 bases; unmatched junction nucleotides: 7. Germline assignment: CDR1 MNHEY and CDR2 SVGAGI. The CDR3 DNA follows: TGTGCCAGCGAGACAGGGATGGGCACTGAAGCTTTCTTT. It is translated as CASETGMGTEAFF.

V is TRBV19 and J is TRBJ1-2, with 7 bases aligning to TRBD1. J gave up 7 bases and V 7 bases, and 9 bases lay outside the gene matches. Germline V gene lookup returns CDR1 LNHDA and CDR2 SQIVND (reference sequence). This CDR3 is built from 13 residues. Here the CDR3 DNA reads TGTGCCAGTACCCCCGACAGGGTGGGTGGCTACACCTTC. This sequence encodes CASTPDRVGGYTF.

The J gene is TRBJ2-3, the V gene TRBV7-2; D possibly corresponds to TRBD1 (5 bases). V lost 2 bases and J lost 1, with 10 bases in between. Germline CDR1 and CDR2: SGHTA and FQGNSA. The CDR3 has 15 amino acids. CDR3 region: CASSLTWGGTDTQYF. DNA for the CDR3: TGTGCCAGCAGCTTAACATGGGGCGGCACAGATACGCAGTATTTT.

The chain couples TRBV11-2 to TRBJ2-1; D uncertain. CDR1 SGHAT and CDR2 FQNNGV come from the germline V gene. V was shortened by 1 base and J by 5 bases, with 6 bases between the two germline ends. The CDR3 totals 13 residues. CDR3 sequence (DNA): TGTGCCAGCAGCTTAGGACTCAACAATGAGCAGTTCTTC. Translated: CASSLGLNNEQFF.

This chain joins TRBV5-6 and TRBJ1-1, with D tentatively TRBD1 (5 bases). This CDR3 is built from 14 residues. Trimming took 0 bases from V and 5 from J, leaving 11 bases between them. Germline loops: CDR1 SGHDT, CDR2 YYEEEE. The CDR3 sequence: CASSLAAGQTEAFF. The DNA of the CDR3 is TGTGCCAGCAGCTTGGCGGCAGGGCAAACTGAAGCTTTCTTT.

This clone is categorized as medium-sized. The chain recombines TRBV28 with TRBJ1-1; 7 bases are a match to TRBD1. The ends lost 8 bases at V and 2 bases at J; junction bases unmatched: 8. This CDR3 spans 14 amino acids. The germline V gene has CDR1 MDHEN and CDR2 SYDVKM. The CDR3 is CASEVGGGNTEAFF. The CDR3 nucleotides read TGTGCCAGCGAGGTAGGGGGCGGAAACACTGAAGCTTTCTTT.

The rearrangement uses TRBV7-9 and TRBJ2-1; 14 nucleotides agree with TRBD2. The ends lost 5 bases at V and 1 base at J; junction bases unmatched: 7. CDR1 is SEHNR, CDR2 FQNEAQ, per germline (reference sequence). This CDR3 region has 18 residues. The CDR3 protein is CASSGGTSGRGSYNEQFF. In DNA, the CDR3 is TGTGCCAGCAGCGGGGGGACTAGCGGGAGAGGGTCCTACAATGAGCAGTTCTTC.

This sequence joins TRBV7-2 and TRBJ2-1; 13 bases map to TRBD2. Per the germline V gene, CDR1 is SGHTA and CDR2 is FQGNSA. The junction had 6 bases not matched to a gene; V was cut back by 2 bases and J by 8 bases. The CDR3 runs 16 residues. In DNA, the CDR3 is TGTGCCAGCAGCTTACCGGGACTAGCGGGATTTGATGAGCAGTTCTTC. Encoded protein: CASSLPGLAGFDEQFF.

This chain uses TRBV19 with TRBJ1-3; tentative D call: TRBD1 (6 bases). The CDR3 extends over 12 amino acids. Germline-derived CDR1 and CDR2 are LNHDA and SQIVND (reference sequence). The V end was cut by 6 bases, the J end by 6 bases, with 9 bases between. The DNA of the CDR3 is TGTGCCAGTAGGCAGGGACAAAACACCATATATTTT. It yields the protein CASRQGQNTIYF. The full variable domain, its missing parts supplied by reference TRBV19 and TRBJ1-3, is DGGITQSPKYLFRKEGQNVTLSCEQNLNHDAMYWYRQDPGQGLRLIYYSQIVNDFQKGDIAEGYSVSREKKESFPLTVTSAQKNPTAFYLCASRQGQNTIYFGEGSWLTVV.

V gene TRBV4-3 combines with J gene TRBJ1-1; D may be TRBD1 (6 bases). Per the germline V gene, CDR1 is LGHNA and CDR2 is YSLEER. This CDR3 is 15 amino acids long. V lost 4 bases and J 5 bases, leaving 17 bases between the germline ends. In nucleotides, the CDR3 is TGCGCCAGCAGCCTCTCGACAGGTGATGGGACTGAAGCTTTCTTT. It yields the protein CASSLSTGDGTEAFF.

CDR3 loop: CASSEVAGTYEQYF. DNA of the CDR3: TGTGCCAGCAGTGAGGTAGCAGGGACCTACGAGCAGTACTTC. V is TRBV2 and J is TRBJ2-7; D is possibly TRBD1 (5 bases). The CDR3 consists of 14 residues. V shed 3 bases and J shed 2 bases, with 11 bases lying between them. Germline lookup yields CDR1 SNHLY and CDR2 FYNNEI.

This rearrangement joins TRBV7-2 to TRBJ2-1; TRBD1 agrees at 7 bases. Germline assignment: CDR1 SGHTA and CDR2 FQGNSA. The CDR3 has 15 residues. Losses at the gene ends were 1 base for V and 5 bases for J; bases not matched to a gene: 5. The CDR3, as DNA: TGTGCCAGCAGCTTAGGACAGGGCATAAACAATGAGCAGTTCTTC. Its protein product is CASSLGQGINNEQFF. The full variable domain, in which reference TRBV7-2 and TRBJ2-1 provide the parts outside the CDR3, is GAGVSQSPSNKVTEKGKDVELRCDPISGHTALYWYRQSLGQGLEFLIYFQGNSAPDKSGLPSDRFSAERTGGSVSTLTIQRTQQEDSAVYLCASSLGQGINNEQFFGPGTRLTVL.

CDR3 nucleotides: TGCGCCAGCAGCTTCAGCGGGGGGGCCTACAATGAGCAGTTCTTC. Protein product: CASSFSGGAYNEQFF. J is TRBJ2-1 and V is TRBV5-1; 10 nucleotides line up with TRBD2. This CDR3 contains 15 residues. After removal of 2 bases from V and 2 bases from J, the junction contained 1 base not matched to a gene. Germline V gene sequence: CDR1 SGHRS, CDR2 YFSETQ.

The gene calls are TRBV4-3 and TRBJ1-2, with 12 bases aligning to TRBD1. This CDR3 region has 17 residues. Germline V lookup: CDR1 LGHNA, CDR2 YSLEER. Losses at the gene ends were 4 bases for V and 4 bases for J; bases not matched to a gene: 10. Written as DNA, the CDR3 is TGCGCCAGCAGCCTCGGGACAGGGGGCCTTACTTTCTATGGCTACACCTTC. This translates into CASSLGTGGLTFYGYTF.

J is TRBJ2-7 and V is TRBV28, with 11 bases aligning to TRBD1. V dropped 5 bases and J dropped 3; count of bases not matched to a gene: 6. Germline V lookup: CDR1 MDHEN, CDR2 SYDVKM. The CDR3 is 15 amino acids. The CDR3 DNA is TGTGCCAGCAGTCCTATAGGGACAGGGGGCTACGAGCAGTACTTC. It encodes CASSPIGTGGYEQYF.

J is TRBJ2-5 and V is TRBV7-2; TRBD2 aligns across 8 bases. The last part of the DNA fits TRBJ2-7 better; the J call may be wrong. Per germline, CDR1 SGHTA and CDR2 FQGNSA. The CDR3 length is 15 residues. CDR3 in DNA: TGTGCCAGCAGCTTAGGAAGCGGGGGCCTCTACGAGCAGTACTTC. It yields the protein CASSLGSGGLYEQYF.

In this sample, this clone turned up once. The chain combines TRBV28 with TRBJ2-7; TRBD1 is a possible D gene (6 bases). There are 13 residues in the CDR3. The V end was cut by 5 bases, the J end by 1 base, with 9 bases between. Germline V lookup: CDR1 MDHEN, CDR2 SYDVKM. CDR3 region: CASSGQSSYEQYF. Written as DNA, the CDR3 is TGTGCCAGCAGTGGACAGTCTTCCTACGAGCAGTACTTC.

The chain joins TRBV28 to TRBJ1-2, with a weak D call TRBD1 (5 bases). This CDR3 is built from 16 residues. V was clipped by 2 bases and J by 1 base, with 14 bases between them. Germline CDR1 is MDHEN and CDR2 is SYDVKM. The CDR3 sequence: CASSLPQLTVNYGYTF. For the CDR3, the DNA is TGTGCCAGCAGTTTACCCCAGTTGACAGTTAACTATGGCTACACCTTC.

The chain combines TRBV10-3 with TRBJ2-7, with TRBD2 identical over 8 bases. Germline V gives CDR1 ENHRY, CDR2 SYGVKD. The CDR3 spans 13 residues. This CDR3 is CASSGGLEYEQYF. The CDR3 coding sequence is TGTGCTTCGAGCGGGGGCCTCGAGTACGAGCAGTACTTC.

The chain couples TRBV6-1 to TRBJ1-5, with 7 nucleotides matching TRBD1. The junction had 5 bases not matched to a gene; V was cut back by 6 bases and J by 0 bases. The CDR3 is 15 amino acids. Germline V gene data show CDR1 as MNHNS and CDR2 as SASEGT. In DNA, the CDR3 is TGTGCCAGCAGGGACAGGTTCTATAGCAATCAGCCCCAGCATTTT. Protein sequence: CASRDRFYSNQPQHF.